The 24 T cell receptor beta chains below come from one sample, sequenced in a study of cytomegalovirus exposure and HLA in healthy donors. PCR involved 60 Vbeta and 13 Jbeta primers. The protocol was immunoSEQ multiplex PCR, while the TCRdb copy is restricted to in-frame clones and leaves out a portion. The data hold 250,000 to 350,000 clones, with 80% observed a single time. Source material: PBMCs. The receptors were gathered from a girl aged 2-10 years in good health and CMV-seronegative.

The rearrangement uses TRBV4-1 and TRBJ2-2, with 8 bases fitting TRBD2. The CDR3 runs 15 residues. The germline CDR1 and CDR2 sequences are MGHRA and YSYEKL. After removal of 8 bases from V and 4 bases from J, the junction contained 9 bases not matched to a gene. CDR3 loop: CASELAARGTGELFF. CDR3 coding DNA: TGCGCCAGCGAACTAGCGGCGCGGGGCACCGGGGAGCTGTTTTTT.

The chain carries TRBV9 and TRBJ2-3; 8 bases align to TRBD2. The CDR3 length is 16 residues. Per the germline V gene, CDR1 is SGDLS and CDR2 is YYNGEE. The V segment lost 0 bases and the J segment 5 bases; nucleotides outside the gene matches: 8. DNA for the CDR3: TGTGCCAGCAGCGTAGCTGTACTAGCGGCGCAAGATACGCAGTATTTT. This sequence encodes CASSVAVLAAQDTQYF.

The chain combines TRBV6-5 with TRBJ2-3; tentatively, D is TRBD2 (7 bases). The CDR3 extends over 14 amino acids. CDR1 MNHEY and CDR2 SVGAGI come from the germline V gene. V lost 4 bases and J lost 3, with 11 bases in between. CDR3 sequence: CASSWGGTTDTQYF. CDR3 DNA: TGTGCCAGCAGTTGGGGGGGCACAACAGATACGCAGTATTTT.

This clone was counted once. This rearrangement joins TRBV19 to TRBJ1-1, with D unclear. V was pared by 4 bases and J by 0 bases, with 15 bases between. Germline values: CDR1 LNHDA, CDR2 SQIVND (reference sequence). CDR3 length: 16 residues. Written as DNA, the CDR3 is TGTGCCAGTAGTACAAACCGACGGGATTTGAACACTGAAGCTTTCTTT. This sequence encodes CASSTNRRDLNTEAFF.

The chain couples TRBV5-1 to TRBJ2-1; D may be TRBD1 (5 bases). Trimming took off 2 bases at V and 8 bases at J, with 14 bases between the two ends. Germline V gene sequence: CDR1 SGHRS, CDR2 YFSETQ. The length of the CDR3 is 14 residues. The CDR3 region has the DNA TGCGCCAGCAGCTTAGACAGTGGAATGGATGAGCAGTTCTTC. Its translation is CASSLDSGMDEQFF.

This clone was picked up a small number of times. V and J are TRBV27 and TRBJ2-3; maybe TRBD1 (6 bases). Germline CDR1 reads MNHEY; CDR2 reads SMNVEV (reference sequence). The CDR3 length is 16 residues. The germline V and J ends were trimmed by 0 bases and 2 bases, with 12 bases remaining between them. The CDR3 here is CASSLSPGAATDTQYF. The CDR3, as DNA: TGTGCCAGCAGTTTATCTCCAGGGGCGGCCACAGATACGCAGTATTTT.

The chain recombines TRBV5-1 with TRBJ2-2; D call uncertain. The CDR3 consists of 15 residues. The germline V gene encodes CDR1 SGHRS and CDR2 YFSETQ. Trimming removed 7 bases at V and 0 bases at J, with 13 bases between. Written as DNA, the CDR3 is TGCGCCAGCGCTACAAAGCTAGCGAACACCGGGGAGCTGTTTTTT. Translated, it gives CASATKLANTGELFF.

This sequence joins TRBV11-2 and TRBJ1-5, with 8 bases lining up with TRBD1. Looked up from germline, CDR1 is SGHAT and CDR2 is FQNNGV. V lost 5 bases and J lost 6; bases outside the gene matches: 3. The CDR3 contains 13 residues. The CDR3 is CASSQDRVQPQHF. CDR3 DNA sequence: TGTGCCAGCAGCCAGGACAGGGTTCAGCCCCAGCATTTT.

V is TRBV10-3 and J is TRBJ2-2; 7 bases agree with TRBD1. CDR1 is ENHRY and CDR2 is SYGVKD in the germline V gene. This CDR3 region has 19 residues. After removal of 2 bases from V and 3 bases from J, the junction contained 15 bases not matched to a gene. CDR3 bases: TGTGCCATCAGTGAGCCGTCAATCTGGGACAGTTCTGACACCGGGGAGCTGTTTTTT. Protein: CAISEPSIWDSSDTGELFF.

The chain has TRBV28 and TRBJ1-2, with D perhaps TRBD1 (5 bases). Trimming pared 5 bases from V and 6 bases from J, leaving 13 bases between. Germline V gene lookup returns CDR1 MDHEN and CDR2 SYDVKM. The length of the CDR3 is 13 residues. CDR3 sequence reads: CASSPGREDGYTF. Written as DNA, the CDR3 is TGTGCCAGCAGTCCCGGCAGGGAGGATGGCTACACCTTC.

This chain uses TRBV27 with TRBJ2-3, with TRBD2 matching 12 bases. Germline V gives CDR1 MNHEY, CDR2 SMNVEV (reference sequence). The CDR3 extends over 15 amino acids. Trimming cost V 8 bases and J 3 bases; bases outside gene matches: 6. This CDR3 is CASGRLAGVTDTQYF. Here the CDR3 DNA reads TGTGCCAGCGGCCGACTAGCGGGAGTTACAGATACGCAGTATTTT.

This clone has a handful of counts. The gene calls are TRBV4-1 and TRBJ2-7; TRBD2 is a possible D gene (6 bases). The CDR3 covers 18 residues. Germline CDR1 and CDR2: MGHRA and YSYEKL. V shed 1 base and J shed 8 bases, with 27 bases lying between them. The CDR3 nucleotides are TGCGCCAGCAGCCAAGTAAACTTTCCGGGACTCATAATTGGGAAGCAGTACTTC. The encoded protein is CASSQVNFPGLIIGKQYF.

This chain links TRBV5-1 with TRBJ1-1; 7 bases agree with TRBD1. J lost 6 bases, V lost 3 bases, and 11 bases had no gene match. This CDR3 is 15 amino acids long. Germline-derived CDR1 and CDR2 are SGHRS and YFSETQ. The CDR3 DNA follows: TGCGCCAGCAGCTCGGGACAGCTCGGCGGCGCTGAAGCTTTCTTT. It yields the protein CASSSGQLGGAEAFF.

The CDR3 nucleotides read TGTGCCAGCAGCGGCACAGGGGGCAGGGGAAGCTCCTACGAGCAGTACTTC. This translates into CASSGTGGRGSSYEQYF. This rearrangement joins TRBV7-9 to TRBJ2-7; 9 nucleotides line up with TRBD1. Per germline, CDR1 SEHNR and CDR2 FQNEAQ (reference sequence). This CDR3 contains 17 residues. After removal of 5 bases from V and 0 bases from J, the junction contained 11 bases not matched to a gene. Full variable domain (outside the CDR3, taken from reference TRBV7-9 and TRBJ2-7): DTGVSQNPRHKITKRGQNVTFRCDPISEHNRLYWYRQTLGQGPEFLTYFQNEAQLEKSRLLSDRFSAERPKGSFSTLEIQRTEQGDSAMYLCASSGTGGRGSSYEQYFGPGTRLTVT.

This chain connects TRBV7-9 to TRBJ1-2; possible D gene TRBD1, 6 bases. The CDR3 has 13 amino acids. Trimming left V 1 base short and J 4 bases short, with 7 bases between. From germline, CDR1 is SEHNR and CDR2 FQNEAQ (reference sequence). The chain's CDR3 is CASSLGTVYGYTF. CDR3 DNA: TGTGCCAGCAGCTTAGGGACAGTCTATGGCTACACCTTC.

The chain is built from TRBV5-1 and TRBJ1-2, with no clear D. CDR1 is SGHRS and CDR2 is YFSETQ in the germline V gene. Trimming removed 2 bases at V and 2 bases at J, with 13 bases between. CDR3 length: 15 amino acids. The CDR3 reads CASSFSPSPNYGYTF. Written as DNA, the CDR3 is TGCGCCAGCAGCTTTTCCCCTTCTCCGAACTATGGCTACACCTTC.

In this sample, this clone turned up once. This chain links TRBV30 with TRBJ1-2; the match to TRBD1 covers 7 bases. The V gene end was trimmed by 0 bases and the J gene end by 5 bases; junction bases not matched to a gene: 6. This CDR3 comprises 14 residues. CDR1 and CDR2 from the germline V gene are GTSNPN and SVGIG (reference sequence). The CDR3 DNA is TGTGCCTGGAGTGTAAGGGACAGTTTATATGGCTACACCTTC. It translates to CAWSVRDSLYGYTF.

The chain couples TRBV11-1 to TRBJ2-7, with 12 bases lining up with TRBD1. Germline CDR1 SGHAT, CDR2 FQDESV (reference sequence). The CDR3 is 17 residues long. Trimming removed 3 bases from V and 3 bases from J; junction bases left unmatched: 9. CDR3 in DNA: TGTGCCAGCAGCTTGAATTCTGGGACAGGGGGCTTCTACGAGCAGTACTTC. This translates into CASSLNSGTGGFYEQYF.

The chain couples TRBV27 to TRBJ2-1; weak D call: TRBD2 (5 bases). Trimming shortened V by 5 bases and J by 7 bases, and 12 bases separated the two germline ends. The CDR3 extends over 13 amino acids. Germline CDR1 and CDR2: MNHEY and SMNVEV (reference sequence). The CDR3 region is CASSRPSRNEQFF. The CDR3 nucleotides read TGTGCCAGCAGTCGGCCTAGCCGGAATGAGCAGTTCTTC.

V and J are TRBV28 and TRBJ2-7; 8 bases are a match to TRBD2. The V gene's germline CDR1 is MDHEN and CDR2 SYDVKM. The CDR3 consists of 15 residues. Trimming cost V 7 bases and J 7 bases; bases outside gene matches: 15. The CDR3 here is CASTWGAAGGLEQYF. Here the CDR3 DNA reads TGTGCCAGCACTTGGGGAGCCGCGGGGGGTCTAGAGCAGTACTTC. The whole variable domain, remainder taken from reference TRBV28 and TRBJ2-7, is DVKVTQSSRYLVKRTGEKVFLECVQDMDHENMFWYRQDPGLGLRLIYFSYDVKMKEKGDIPEGYSVSREKKERFSLILESASTNQTSMYLCASTWGAAGGLEQYFGPGTRLTVT.

The V call is TRBV27, the J call TRBJ2-2, with 10 bases that match TRBD1. Germline CDR1 is MNHEY and CDR2 is SMNVEV (reference sequence). The J segment lost 3 bases and the V segment lost 1 base, leaving 8 bases of the junction unmatched. This CDR3 is built from 18 residues. This CDR3 reads CASSLLAFGTGDTGELFF. CDR3 sequence (DNA): TGTGCCAGCAGTTTATTGGCTTTCGGGACAGGGGACACCGGGGAGCTGTTTTTT.

J is TRBJ2-7 and V is TRBV5-1; no definite D call. CDR3 length: 14 residues. Germline lookup yields CDR1 SGHRS and CDR2 YFSETQ. Trimming removed 0 bases at V and 2 bases at J, with 9 bases between. CDR3 amino acids: CASSLAILPYEQYF. CDR3 DNA sequence: TGCGCCAGCAGCTTGGCTATTCTGCCCTACGAGCAGTACTTC.

V is TRBV28 and J is TRBJ2-5; 10 bases align to TRBD2. V lost 5 bases, J lost 4 bases, and 10 bases stayed unmatched. CDR1 is MDHEN and CDR2 is SYDVKM in the germline V gene. The CDR3 sequence is 16 residues long. The CDR3 loop is CASSLNSGTSVETQYF. The CDR3 nucleotides read TGTGCCAGCAGTCTCAACTCCGGGACTAGCGTAGAGACCCAGTACTTC.

This clone occurred once. The J gene is TRBJ2-3, the V gene TRBV6-5, with D hard to call. This CDR3 is 16 amino acids long. V lost 0 bases and J lost 1, with 11 bases in between. The V gene's germline CDR1 is MNHEY and CDR2 SVGAGI. The CDR3 protein is CASSYSRGRGTDTQYF. CDR3 DNA: TGTGCCAGCAGTTACTCGCGCGGCCGGGGCACAGATACGCAGTATTTT.